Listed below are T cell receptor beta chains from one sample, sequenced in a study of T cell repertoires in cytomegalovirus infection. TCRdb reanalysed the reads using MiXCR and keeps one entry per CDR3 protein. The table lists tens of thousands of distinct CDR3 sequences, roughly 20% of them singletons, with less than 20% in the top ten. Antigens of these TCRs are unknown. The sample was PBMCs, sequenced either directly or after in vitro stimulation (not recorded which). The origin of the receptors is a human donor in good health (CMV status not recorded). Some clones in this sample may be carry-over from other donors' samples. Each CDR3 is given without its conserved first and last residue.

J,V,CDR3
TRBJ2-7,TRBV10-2,ASREDRGGYEQY
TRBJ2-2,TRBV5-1,ASTRSGPGTGELF
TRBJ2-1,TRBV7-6,ASSSPAGASNNVQV
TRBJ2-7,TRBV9,ASSAELEPPYEQY
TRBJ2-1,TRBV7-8,ASSTSPQTSGTYNEQF
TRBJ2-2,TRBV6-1,ASRGYIGTGELF
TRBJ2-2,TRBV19,ASSPSGTVLF
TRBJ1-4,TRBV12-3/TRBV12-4,ASSPGPSNEKLF
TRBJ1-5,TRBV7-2,ASSGRGNQPQH
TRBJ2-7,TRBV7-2,ASSSPPLYEQY